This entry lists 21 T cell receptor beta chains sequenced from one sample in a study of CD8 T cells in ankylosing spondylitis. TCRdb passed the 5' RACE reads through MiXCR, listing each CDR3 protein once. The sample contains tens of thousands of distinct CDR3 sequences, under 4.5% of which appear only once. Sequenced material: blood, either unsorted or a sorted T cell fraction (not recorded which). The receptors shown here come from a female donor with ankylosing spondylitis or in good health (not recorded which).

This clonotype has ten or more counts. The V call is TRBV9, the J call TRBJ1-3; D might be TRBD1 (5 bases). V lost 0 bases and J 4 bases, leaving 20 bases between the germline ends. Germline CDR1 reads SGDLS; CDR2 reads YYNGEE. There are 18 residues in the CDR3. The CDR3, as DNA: TGTGCCAGCAGCGTAGAGTCTCGGGGCGTAGGGGAAGGAAACACCATATATTTT. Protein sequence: CASSVESRGVGEGNTIYF.

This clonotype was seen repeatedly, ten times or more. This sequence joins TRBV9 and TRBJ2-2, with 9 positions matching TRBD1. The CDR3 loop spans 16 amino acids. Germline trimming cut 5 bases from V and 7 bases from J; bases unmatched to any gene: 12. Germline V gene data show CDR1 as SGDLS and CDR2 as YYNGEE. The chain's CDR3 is CASSAGTGPRVGELFF. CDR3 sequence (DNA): TGTGCCAGCAGTGCCGGGACAGGGCCCCGCGTCGGGGAGCTGTTTTTT.

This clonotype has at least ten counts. The CDR3 DNA reads as TGTGCCAGCAGCCCCGGACAGGGAGTTGAAAAACTGTTTTTT. It is translated as CASSPGQGVEKLFF. V is TRBV9 and J is TRBJ1-4; TRBD1 agrees at 8 bases. Germline V gives CDR1 SGDLS, CDR2 YYNGEE. The V segment lost 4 bases and the J segment 7 bases; nucleotides outside the gene matches: 6. This CDR3 spans 14 amino acids.

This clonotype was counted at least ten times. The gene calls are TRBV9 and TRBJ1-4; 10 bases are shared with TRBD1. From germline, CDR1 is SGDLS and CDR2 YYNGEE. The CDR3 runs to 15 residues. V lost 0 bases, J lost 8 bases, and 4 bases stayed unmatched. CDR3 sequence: CASSVGGTGVEKLFF. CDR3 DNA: TGTGCCAGCAGCGTAGGAGGGACAGGGGTAGAAAAACTGTTTTTT.

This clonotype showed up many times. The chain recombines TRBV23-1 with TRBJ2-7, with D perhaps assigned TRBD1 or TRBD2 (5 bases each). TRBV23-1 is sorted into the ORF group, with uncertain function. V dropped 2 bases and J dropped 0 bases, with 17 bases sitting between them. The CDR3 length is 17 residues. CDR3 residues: CASSQDRRGALSYEQYF. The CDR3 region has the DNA TGCGCCAGCAGTCAAGATAGGAGAGGGGCTCTCTCCTACGAGCAGTACTTC.

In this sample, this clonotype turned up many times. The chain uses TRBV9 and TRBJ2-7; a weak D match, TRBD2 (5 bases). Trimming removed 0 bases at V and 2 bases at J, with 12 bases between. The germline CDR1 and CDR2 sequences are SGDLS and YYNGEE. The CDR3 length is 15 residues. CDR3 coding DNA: TGTGCCAGCAGCGTAGATCTAGCAAGACCCTACGAGCAGTACTTC. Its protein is CASSVDLARPYEQYF.

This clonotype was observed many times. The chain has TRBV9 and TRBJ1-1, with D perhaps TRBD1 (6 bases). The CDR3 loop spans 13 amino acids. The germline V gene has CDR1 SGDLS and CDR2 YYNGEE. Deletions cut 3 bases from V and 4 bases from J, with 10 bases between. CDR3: CASSDRDRTEAFF. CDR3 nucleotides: TGTGCCAGCAGCGACAGGGACCGCACTGAAGCTTTCTTT.

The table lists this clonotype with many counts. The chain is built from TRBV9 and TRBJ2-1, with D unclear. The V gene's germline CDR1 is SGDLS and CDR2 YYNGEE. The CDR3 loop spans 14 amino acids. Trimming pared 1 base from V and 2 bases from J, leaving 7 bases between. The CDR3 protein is CASSVSTAYNEQFF. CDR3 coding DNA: TGTGCCAGCAGCGTATCAACAGCCTACAATGAGCAGTTCTTC.

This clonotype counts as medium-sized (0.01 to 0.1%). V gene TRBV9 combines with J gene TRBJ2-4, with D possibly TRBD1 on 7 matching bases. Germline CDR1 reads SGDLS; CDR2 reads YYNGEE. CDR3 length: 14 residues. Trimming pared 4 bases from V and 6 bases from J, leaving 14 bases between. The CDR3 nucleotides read TGTGCCAGCAGCCCTCCAGGGGGAGGAAACATTCAGTACTTC. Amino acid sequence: CASSPPGGGNIQYF.

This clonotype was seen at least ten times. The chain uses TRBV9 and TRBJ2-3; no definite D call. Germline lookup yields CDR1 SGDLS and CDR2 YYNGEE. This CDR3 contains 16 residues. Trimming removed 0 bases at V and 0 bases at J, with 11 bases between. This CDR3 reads CASSVVGTTSTDTQYF. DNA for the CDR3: TGTGCCAGCAGCGTAGTAGGTACTACTAGCACAGATACGCAGTATTTT.

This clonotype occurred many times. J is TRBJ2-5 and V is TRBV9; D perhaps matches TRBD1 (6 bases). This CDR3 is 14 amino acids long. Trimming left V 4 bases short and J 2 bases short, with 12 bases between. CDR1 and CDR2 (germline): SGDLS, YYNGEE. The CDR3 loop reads CASSRDKTQETQYF. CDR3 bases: TGTGCCAGCAGCCGGGACAAAACTCAAGAGACCCAGTACTTC.

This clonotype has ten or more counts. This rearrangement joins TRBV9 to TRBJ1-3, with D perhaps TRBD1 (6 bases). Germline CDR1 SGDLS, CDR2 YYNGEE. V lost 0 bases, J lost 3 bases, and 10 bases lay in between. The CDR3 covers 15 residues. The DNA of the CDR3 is TGTGCCAGCAGCGTAGGAGGGGGATTTGGAAACACCATATATTTT. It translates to CASSVGGGFGNTIYF. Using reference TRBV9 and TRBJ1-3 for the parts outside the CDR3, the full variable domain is DSGVTQTPKHLITATGQRVTLRCSPRSGDLSVYWYQQSLDQGLQFLIQYYNGEERAKGNILERFSAQQFPDLHSELNLSSLELGDSALYFCASSVGGGFGNTIYFGEGSWLTVV.

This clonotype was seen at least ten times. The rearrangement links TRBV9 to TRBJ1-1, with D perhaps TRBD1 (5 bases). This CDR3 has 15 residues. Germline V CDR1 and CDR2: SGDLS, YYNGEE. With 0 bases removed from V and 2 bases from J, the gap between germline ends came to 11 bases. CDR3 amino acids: CASSVGGYLNTEAFF. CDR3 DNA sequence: TGTGCCAGCAGCGTAGGGGGCTATCTTAACACTGAAGCTTTCTTT.

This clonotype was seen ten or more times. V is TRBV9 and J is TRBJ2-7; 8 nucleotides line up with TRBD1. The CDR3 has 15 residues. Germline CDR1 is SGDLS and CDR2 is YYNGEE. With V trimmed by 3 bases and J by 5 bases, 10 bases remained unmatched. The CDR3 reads CASSGPRGRKNEQYF. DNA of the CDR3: TGTGCCAGCAGCGGGCCCAGGGGGCGCAAAAACGAGCAGTACTTC.

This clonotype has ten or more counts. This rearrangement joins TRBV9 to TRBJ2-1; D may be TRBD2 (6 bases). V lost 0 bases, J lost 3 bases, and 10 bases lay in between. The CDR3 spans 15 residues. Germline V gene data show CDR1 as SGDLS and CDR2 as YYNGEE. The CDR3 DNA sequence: TGTGCCAGCAGCGTAGATCTTAGCGGCTACAATGAGCAGTTCTTC. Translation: CASSVDLSGYNEQFF.

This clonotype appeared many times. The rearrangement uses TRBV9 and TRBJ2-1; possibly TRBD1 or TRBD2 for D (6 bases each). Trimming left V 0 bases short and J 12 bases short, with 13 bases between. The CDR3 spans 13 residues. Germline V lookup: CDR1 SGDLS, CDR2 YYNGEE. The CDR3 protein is CASSVEGGTGQFF. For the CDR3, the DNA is TGTGCCAGCAGCGTAGAAGGGGGGACGGGGCAGTTCTTC.

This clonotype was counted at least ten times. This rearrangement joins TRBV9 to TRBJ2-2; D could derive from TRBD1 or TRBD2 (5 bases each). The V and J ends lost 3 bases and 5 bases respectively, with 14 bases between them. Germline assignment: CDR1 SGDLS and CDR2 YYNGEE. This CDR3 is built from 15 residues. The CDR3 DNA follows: TGTGCCAGCAGCGCGGGACGTCCAGGAACCGGGGAGCTGTTTTTT. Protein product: CASSAGRPGTGELFF.

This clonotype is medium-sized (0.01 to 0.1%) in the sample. CDR3 loop: CASTKLGSFGYTF. The CDR3 region has the DNA TGTGCCAGCACAAAGCTGGGTTCTTTTGGCTACACCTTC. The chain uses TRBV9 and TRBJ1-2; D not certain. Trimming shortened V by 6 bases and J by 7 bases, and 16 bases separated the two germline ends. The germline V gene has CDR1 SGDLS and CDR2 YYNGEE. This CDR3 is built from 13 residues.

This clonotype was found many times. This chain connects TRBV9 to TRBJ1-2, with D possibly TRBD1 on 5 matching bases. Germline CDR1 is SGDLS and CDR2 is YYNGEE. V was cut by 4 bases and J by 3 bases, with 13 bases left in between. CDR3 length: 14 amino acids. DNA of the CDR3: TGTGCCAGCAGCAGGGGAAACGGGGACTATGGCTACACCTTC. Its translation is CASSRGNGDYGYTF.

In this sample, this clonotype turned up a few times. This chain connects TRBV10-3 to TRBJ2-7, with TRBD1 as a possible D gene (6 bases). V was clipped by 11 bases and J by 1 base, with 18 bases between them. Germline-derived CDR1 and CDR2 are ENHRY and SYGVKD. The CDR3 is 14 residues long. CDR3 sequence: CAPRGRDISYEQYF. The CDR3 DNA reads TGTGCCCCCCGCGGTAGGGACATTTCCTACGAGCAGTACTTC.

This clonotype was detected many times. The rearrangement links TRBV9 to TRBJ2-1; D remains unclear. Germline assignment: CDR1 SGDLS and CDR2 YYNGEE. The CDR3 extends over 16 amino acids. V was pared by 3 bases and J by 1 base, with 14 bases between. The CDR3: CASSGTAVGSYNEQFF. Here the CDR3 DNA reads TGTGCCAGCAGCGGTACGGCCGTAGGTTCCTACAATGAGCAGTTCTTC.